Listed here are 8 T cell receptor beta chains from one sample, sequenced in a study of shared clonotypes between healthy human individuals. Assay used: immunoSEQ multiplex PCR; TCRdb lists only in-frame clones, some missing. The sample lists 950,000 to 1,100,000 clones, around three quarters seen once, with roughly 0.65% in the top ten. The sequenced sample consisted of memory CD4+ T cells from PBMCs. Stated subset: CD45RA-negative fraction. The receptors were gathered from a man aged 18 to 30 in good health. Some clones in this sample may be carry-over from other donors' samples.

The V and J genes are TRBV6-1 and TRBJ2-5; TRBD1 matches at 8 bases. The last part of the DNA fits TRBJ2-7 better; the J call may be wrong. Germline V CDR1 and CDR2: MNHNS, SASEGT. CDR3 length equals 15 residues. In nucleotides, the CDR3 is TGTGCCAGCAGTCCTCAGGACAGGGTGGGATACGAGCAGTACTTC. This codes for CASSPQDRVGYEQYF.

The rearrangement joins TRBV29-1 to TRBJ1-2, with TRBD1 matching over 7 bases. V lost 6 bases, J lost 6 bases, and 7 bases stayed unmatched. The length of the CDR3 is 12 residues. Germline values: CDR1 SQVTM, CDR2 ANQGSEA. The CDR3 spells CSVSRQGHGYTF. As DNA, the CDR3 is TGCAGCGTCTCTAGACAGGGTCATGGCTACACCTTC.

This chain links TRBV7-6 with TRBJ2-7, with 9 bases that match TRBD2. Germline V lookup: CDR1 SGHVS, CDR2 FNYEAQ. CDR3 length equals 15 residues. V was clipped by 4 bases and J by 1 base; unmatched bases: 5. The CDR3 is CASSSLAGESYEQYF. CDR3 coding DNA: TGTGCCAGCAGCTCATTAGCGGGAGAGTCCTACGAGCAGTACTTC. The full variable domain, its missing parts supplied by reference TRBV7-6 and TRBJ2-7, is GAGVSQSPRYKVTKRGQDVALRCDPISGHVSLYWYRQALGQGPEFLTYFNYEAQQDKSGLPNDRFSAERPEGSISTLTIQRTEQRDSAMYRCASSSLAGESYEQYFGPGTRLTVT.

The chain uses TRBV6-6 and TRBJ2-5, with D uncertain. Trimming left V 0 bases short and J 9 bases short, with 20 bases between. The germline V gene has CDR1 MNHNY and CDR2 SVGAGI (reference sequence). The CDR3 totals 16 residues. Here the CDR3 reads CASSYSTPTGYRAQYF. The CDR3 DNA follows: TGTGCCAGCAGTTACTCCACCCCGACTGGCTATAGGGCCCAGTACTTC.

The genes are TRBV30 and TRBJ2-4; D unresolved. CDR1 is GTSNPN, CDR2 SVGIG, per germline (reference sequence). The germline V and J ends were trimmed by 2 bases and 1 base, with 12 bases remaining between them. CDR3 length equals 15 residues. CDR3 amino acids: CAWSIPVGAKNIQYF. As DNA, the CDR3 is TGTGCCTGGAGTATTCCAGTCGGGGCCAAAAACATTCAGTACTTC.

CDR3 in DNA: TGCAGCGGGCCAAAGGCGGAAACCCCCCTGGGGCAGTACTTC. This sequence encodes CSGPKAETPLGQYF. This chain joins TRBV29-1 and TRBJ2-7; D is undetermined. CDR1 is SQVTM and CDR2 is ANQGSEA in the germline V gene. V was shortened by 7 bases and J by 9 bases, with 25 bases between the two germline ends. This CDR3 is 14 amino acids long.

The rearrangement links TRBV28 to TRBJ1-2; maybe TRBD1 (6 bases). This CDR3 is built from 18 residues. Trimming removed 2 bases at V and 0 bases at J, with 19 bases between. The germline gives CDR1 MDHEN, CDR2 SYDVKM. For the CDR3, the DNA is TGTGCCAGCAGTTTAGGGATTTTACGAGGGGGGACTAACTATGGCTACACCTTC. Protein: CASSLGILRGGTNYGYTF.

The chain uses TRBV7-3 and TRBJ2-7, with TRBD1 matching over 9 bases. The CDR3 sequence is 15 residues long. V gave up 0 bases and J gave up 5 bases; unmatched junction bases: 5. Germline-derived CDR1 and CDR2 are SGHTA and FQGTGA. The CDR3 region has the DNA TGTGCCAGCAGCTTAACACAGGGGGCGCAGGACGAGCAGTACTTC. Translation: CASSLTQGAQDEQYF.